This TCR beta chain was captured by sequencing in a study of cytotoxic CD8 clonotypes in ibrutinib-treated CLL. Study overall: The cohort had around 10 relapsed/refractory and around 15 treatment-naive patients, about 18 IGHV unmutated. The sample average was about 260,000 productive templates and tens of thousands of productive rearrangements. Study-wide points: Patients showed higher baseline clonality than age-matched healthy donors, and it tracked circulating CD8+ T-cell counts.

Targeted sequencing depth ranged from 1 in 200,000 to 1 in 1 million T cells. Repertoires were generated with immunoSEQ multiplex PCR, while TCRdb's copy carries only in-frame clones and drops some. The data hold about 160,000 clones, with roughly 86% observed a single time. The CDR3 has 15 residues. The germline gives CDR1 ENHRY, CDR2 SYGVKD. Trimming pared 0 bases from V and 2 bases from J, leaving 10 bases between. This clone was observed a few times. Its antigen is not known. The V and J genes are TRBV10-3 and TRBJ1-2; D is undetermined. The TCR comes from a human donor with chronic lymphocytic leukemia. The material was PBMCs, obtained after 12 months of ibrutinib treatment. CDR3 sequence: CAISESDAGNYGYTF. DNA for the CDR3: TGTGCCATCAGTGAGTCCGACGCGGGGAACTATGGCTACACCTTC.